Listed below are T cell receptor beta chains from one sample, sequenced in a study of early T cells in non-severe SARS-CoV-2 infection. TCRdb analysed the 5' RACE reads with MiXCR anew, one entry per CDR3 protein. Of around 78,000 distinct CDR3 sequences listed, around 15% are singletons. The sample was whole blood. The receptors originated from an adult who was a healthcare worker with PCR-confirmed SARS-CoV-2 infection or an uninfected control (not recorded which). Both conserved end residues are trimmed from each CDR3. Fields, in order: D gene, clone size, V gene, CDR3 protein. The D gene is left open where the match is weak. Where a row states a size, it is once, few, many or the class of an expanded clone; other rows omit it.

d_gene: TRBD1; abundance: few; v_gene: TRBV6-5; CDR3aa: ASSYGTGGVDQPQH
d_gene: NA; abundance: few; v_gene: TRBV20-1; CDR3aa: SAREWGYEQY
d_gene: NA; abundance: NA; v_gene: TRBV7-9; CDR3aa: ASSLPLGNQETQY
d_gene: TRBD2; abundance: many; v_gene: TRBV20-1; CDR3aa: SAERGEYNEQF
d_gene: NA; abundance: NA; v_gene: TRBV7-8; CDR3aa: ASRRRSGPENEQY
d_gene: TRBD1; abundance: few; v_gene: TRBV4-1; CDR3aa: ASSQVALSGTDSNQPQH
d_gene: TRBD1; abundance: few; v_gene: TRBV18; CDR3aa: ASSPGTGVFEQY
d_gene: NA; abundance: NA; v_gene: TRBV7-2; CDR3aa: ASTPYSGGSNTEAF
d_gene: TRBD1; abundance: NA; v_gene: TRBV7-3; CDR3aa: ASRAAGGTGELF
d_gene: TRBD2; abundance: NA; v_gene: TRBV6-5; CDR3aa: ASSYSIGGGSYNEQF